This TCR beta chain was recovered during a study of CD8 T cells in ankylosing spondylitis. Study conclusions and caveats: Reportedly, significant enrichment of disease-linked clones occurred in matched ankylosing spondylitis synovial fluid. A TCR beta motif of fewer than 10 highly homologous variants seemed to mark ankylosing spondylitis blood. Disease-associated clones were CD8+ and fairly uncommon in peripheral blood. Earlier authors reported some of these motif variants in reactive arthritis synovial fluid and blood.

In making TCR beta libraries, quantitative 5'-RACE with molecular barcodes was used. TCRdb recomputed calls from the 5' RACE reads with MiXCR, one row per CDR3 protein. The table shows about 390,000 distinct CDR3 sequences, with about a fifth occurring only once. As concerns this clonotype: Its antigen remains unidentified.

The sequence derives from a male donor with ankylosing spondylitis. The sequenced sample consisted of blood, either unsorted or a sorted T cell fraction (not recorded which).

The CDR3 sequence is CSARDGQGAHGYTF. CDR3 nucleotides: TGCAGTGCTAGAGATGGACAGGGGGCGCATGGCTACACCTTC. The chain carries TRBV20-1 and TRBJ1-2; 11 bases align to TRBD1. The CDR3 spans 14 residues. Germline V CDR1 and CDR2: DFQATT, SNEGSKA (reference sequence). J was trimmed by 6 bases and V by 0 bases; bases with no gene match: 3.